The 20 T cell receptor beta chains below were found in one sample sequenced in a study of shared clonotypes between healthy human individuals. Terminally differentiated effector memory CD45RA+ cells were left out of the naive CD8 fraction, which was CD45RO-negative and positively selected for CCR7. The data were produced by immunoSEQ multiplex PCR, yet TCRdb's version contains in-frame clones alone and is incomplete. This table has 550,000 to 650,000 clones, about 96% appearing once. Sequencing was carried out using naive CD8+ T cells sorted from blood. Receptor source: a woman aged 25-40 years in good health.

The chain combines TRBV11-2 with TRBJ1-2; D possibly corresponds to TRBD1 (5 bases). Germline CDR1 SGHAT, CDR2 FQNNGV. CDR3 size: 13 residues. Trimming left V 5 bases short and J 4 bases short, with 11 bases between. In nucleotides, the CDR3 is TGTGCCAGCAGCACGGAGGGGATCTATGGCTACACCTTC. Its translation: CASSTEGIYGYTF.

This chain uses TRBV18 with TRBJ1-5; 10 bases fit TRBD1. V lost 4 bases to trimming and J lost 8 bases; unmatched junction nucleotides: 5. The CDR3 runs 14 residues. CDR1 and CDR2 from the germline V gene are KGHSH and LQKENI. The CDR3 region has the DNA TGTGCCAGCTCACTCCGGGACAGGGGTGAGCCCCAGCATTTT. This codes for CASSLRDRGEPQHF.

With respect to this clone: Within the sample, other DNA sequences also encode this same CDR3. The V and J genes are TRBV5-6 and TRBJ1-1; 8 bases map to TRBD1. The CDR3 spans 14 residues. CDR1 and CDR2 (germline): SGHDT, YYEEEE. V was clipped by 4 bases and J by 1 base; unmatched bases: 3. CDR3 amino acids: CASSPGTGNTEAFF. DNA of the CDR3: TGTGCCAGCAGCCCCGGGACAGGGAACACTGAAGCTTTCTTT.

The gene calls are TRBV13 and TRBJ1-4; D is unresolved. The CDR3 loop spans 15 amino acids. Trimming pared 2 bases from V and 0 bases from J, leaving 7 bases between. The germline V gene has CDR1 PRHDT and CDR2 FYEKMQ (reference sequence). CDR3 coding DNA: TGTGCCAGCAGCTTAAGACCGACAACTAATGAAAAACTGTTTTTT. Encoded protein: CASSLRPTTNEKLFF.

V usage is TRBV19 and J usage is TRBJ1-4; TRBD1 matches at 10 bases. V dropped 5 bases and J dropped 6; count of bases not matched to a gene: 3. The CDR3 covers 14 residues. Per germline, CDR1 LNHDA and CDR2 SQIVND (reference sequence). The CDR3 DNA is TGTGCCAGTAGTCCCGGGACAGGGGATGAAAAACTGTTTTTT. It yields the protein CASSPGTGDEKLFF.

This chain connects TRBV10-3 to TRBJ2-7, with 13 bases aligning to TRBD2. The trim removed 3 bases at V and 2 bases at J, leaving 1 base unmatched. Germline loops: CDR1 ENHRY, CDR2 SYGVKD. The CDR3 is 15 residues long. The CDR3 protein is CAISDGTSGTYEQYF. CDR3 coding DNA: TGTGCCATCAGTGATGGGACTAGCGGGACCTACGAGCAGTACTTC.

The chain carries TRBV2 and TRBJ2-3; perhaps TRBD2 as D (5 bases). The ends were cut back, 8 bases at V and 1 base at J, with 16 bases in the middle. Germline CDR1 reads SNHLY; CDR2 reads FYNNEI. The CDR3 contains 15 residues. CDR3 protein: CASLQPSGGTDTQYF. The CDR3 DNA reads TGTGCCAGCCTCCAGCCGAGCGGCGGCACAGATACGCAGTATTTT.

The rearrangement uses TRBV6-5 and TRBJ1-3; D is unresolved. V dropped 5 bases and J dropped 1 base, with 9 bases sitting between them. Germline V gene data show CDR1 as MNHEY and CDR2 as SVGAGI. CDR3 length: 14 amino acids. CDR3 protein: CASSPGLSGNTIYF. Written as DNA, the CDR3 is TGTGCCAGCAGTCCGGGGTTATCTGGAAACACCATATATTTT.

The CDR3 region is CASRSTSDNEQFF. CDR3 DNA: TGTGCCAGCAGATCCACTAGCGACAATGAGCAGTTCTTC. J is TRBJ2-1 and V is TRBV28; 7 nucleotides match TRBD2. The CDR3 is 13 amino acids. With 6 bases clipped from V and 5 bases from J, the junction kept 4 bases outside the gene matches. The V gene's germline CDR1 is MDHEN and CDR2 SYDVKM.

This clone was seen once. The gene calls are TRBV11-2 and TRBJ2-2, with 9 bases matching TRBD2. The V gene end was trimmed by 7 bases and the J gene end by 5 bases; junction bases not matched to a gene: 5. The CDR3 runs to 14 residues. Germline-derived CDR1 and CDR2 are SGHAT and FQNNGV. The CDR3 region is CASTAGGRTGELFF. DNA of the CDR3: TGTGCCAGCACCGCGGGGGGGCGGACCGGGGAGCTGTTTTTT.

This rearrangement joins TRBV5-6 to TRBJ2-5; TRBD1 agrees at 8 bases. This CDR3 contains 14 residues. With V trimmed by 3 bases and J by 3 bases, 4 bases remained unmatched. Germline CDR1 reads SGHDT; CDR2 reads YYEEEE. The CDR3, as DNA: TGTGCCAGCAGCTGGGTGACAGGGGAAGAGACCCAGTACTTC. Translation: CASSWVTGEETQYF.

CDR3 amino acids: CASSRPGQKVYEQYF. CDR3 sequence (DNA): TGTGCCAGCAGCCGGCCGGGACAAAAAGTCTACGAGCAGTACTTC. This chain connects TRBV5-8 to TRBJ2-7; TRBD1 might be the D (6 bases). Germline lookup yields CDR1 SGHTS and CDR2 YDEGEE. The CDR3 spans 15 residues. V was pared by 4 bases and J by 3 bases, with 17 bases between.

A word on this clone: One end of the junction fails to match germline, which may point to a read error. The genes are TRBV6-1 and TRBJ1-1, with unresolved D. The CDR3 has 10 residues. Germline CDR1 reads MNHNS; CDR2 reads SASEGT. The CDR3 region is CASIDTEAFF. The CDR3, as DNA: TGTGCCAGCATCGACACCGAAGCTTTCTTT.

The chain recombines TRBV28 with TRBJ2-4; unclear D gene. The V gene lost 2 bases and the J gene lost 3 bases, with 8 bases spanning the gap. The CDR3 is 14 amino acids. CDR1 is MDHEN and CDR2 is SYDVKM in the germline V gene. The CDR3 DNA reads as TGTGCCAGCAGTTTACCCGGTGGCAAAAACATTCAGTACTTC. This encodes CASSLPGGKNIQYF.

This chain links TRBV29-1 with TRBJ2-7; 9 bases line up with TRBD2. The CDR3 runs 17 residues. V shed 0 bases and J 6 bases; nucleotides not matched to a gene: 15. Germline values: CDR1 SQVTM, CDR2 ANQGSEA. In DNA, the CDR3 is TGCAGCGTTGAAGATCCGGATAGCGGGAGTAACCTGGGCGAGCAGTACTTC. It specifies CSVEDPDSGSNLGEQYF.

The chain employs TRBV30 and TRBJ2-5; D gene unclear. V was cut by 5 bases and J by 2 bases, with 9 bases left in between. The CDR3 has 12 residues. CDR1 and CDR2 from the germline V gene are GTSNPN and SVGIG (reference sequence). In DNA, the CDR3 is TGTGCCTGGGAAATACGTCAAGAGACCCAGTACTTC. Translating gives CAWEIRQETQYF.

CDR3 in amino acids: CASSPVYEQFF. The CDR3, as DNA: TGTGCCAGCAGCCCCGTTTATGAGCAGTTCTTC. The chain couples TRBV5-8 to TRBJ2-1; D is ambiguous. Germline V gene data show CDR1 as SGHTS and CDR2 as YDEGEE. V shed 4 bases and J shed 8 bases, with 7 bases lying between them. The CDR3 is made up of 11 amino acids.

The V gene is TRBV11-2, the J gene TRBJ2-1, with a possible D match to TRBD2 (6 bases). Germline CDR1 is SGHAT and CDR2 is FQNNGV. CDR3 length: 16 residues. Trimming cost V 5 bases and J 4 bases, with 18 bases left between them. CDR3 nucleotide sequence: TGTGCCAGCAGCGGACCAGGGAGGCGGACATACAATGAGCAGTTCTTC. Its protein product is CASSGPGRRTYNEQFF.

As concerns this clone: At one boundary the junction diverges from the germline segment, which might be a read error. As DNA, the CDR3 is TGTGCCTGGAGAGCAACAGGGATTGCAACTAATGAAAAACTGCTTTTT. Translating gives CAWRATGIATNEKLLF. The rearrangement joins TRBV30 to TRBJ1-4; D perhaps matches TRBD1 (6 bases). Germline values: CDR1 GTSNPN, CDR2 SVGIG (reference sequence). CDR3 length equals 16 residues.

The chain has TRBV15 and TRBJ2-7, with 9 bases that match TRBD2. The germline V gene has CDR1 LNHNV and CDR2 YYDKDF (reference sequence). The CDR3 contains 14 residues. V trimming: 2 bases; J trimming: 7 bases; junction bases outside the gene matches: 6. The CDR3 region has the DNA TGTGCCACCAGCAGACTTAGCGGGAGAGGTGAGCAGTACTTC. Protein: CATSRLSGRGEQYF.